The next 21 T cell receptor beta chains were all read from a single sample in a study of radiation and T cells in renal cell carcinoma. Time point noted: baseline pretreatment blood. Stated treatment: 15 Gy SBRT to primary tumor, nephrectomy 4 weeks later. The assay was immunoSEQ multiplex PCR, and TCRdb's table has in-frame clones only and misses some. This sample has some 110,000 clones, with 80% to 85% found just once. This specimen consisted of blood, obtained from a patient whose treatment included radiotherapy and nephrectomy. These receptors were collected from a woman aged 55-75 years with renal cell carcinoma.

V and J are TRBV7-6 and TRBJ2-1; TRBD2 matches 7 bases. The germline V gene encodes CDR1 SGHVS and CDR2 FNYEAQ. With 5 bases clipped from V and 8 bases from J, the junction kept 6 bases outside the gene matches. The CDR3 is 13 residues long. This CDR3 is CASSGRETYEQFF. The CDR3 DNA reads TGTGCCAGCAGCGGGAGGGAAACCTATGAGCAGTTCTTC.

CDR3 DNA sequence: TGTGCCAGCAGCTTAGAGACTAGCGGGGGGGCAGATACGCAGTATTTT. Its translation is CASSLETSGGADTQYF. The rearrangement uses TRBV11-2 and TRBJ2-3, with TRBD2 matching over 14 bases. CDR1 and CDR2 (germline): SGHAT, FQNNGV. The CDR3 length is 16 residues. V lost 0 bases to trimming and J lost 4 bases; unmatched junction nucleotides: 0.

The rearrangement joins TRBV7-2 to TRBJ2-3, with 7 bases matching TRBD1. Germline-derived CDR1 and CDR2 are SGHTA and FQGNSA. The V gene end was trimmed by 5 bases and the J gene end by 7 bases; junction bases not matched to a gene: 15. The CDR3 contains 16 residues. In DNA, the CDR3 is TGTGCCAGCAGCCAGAGGACAGGCTCGCCTTTTTATACGCAGTATTTT. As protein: CASSQRTGSPFYTQYF.

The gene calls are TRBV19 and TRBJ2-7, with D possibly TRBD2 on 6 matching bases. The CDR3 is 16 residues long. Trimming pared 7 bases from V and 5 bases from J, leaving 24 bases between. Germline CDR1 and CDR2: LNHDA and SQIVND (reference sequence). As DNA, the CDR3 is TGTGCCAGTACCCCGGGGACTCCCGAGGGATTGGACGAGCAGTACTTC. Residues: CASTPGTPEGLDEQYF. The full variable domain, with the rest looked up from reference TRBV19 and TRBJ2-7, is DGGITQSPKYLFRKEGQNVTLSCEQNLNHDAMYWYRQDPGQGLRLIYYSQIVNDFQKGDIAEGYSVSREKKESFPLTVTSAQKNPTAFYLCASTPGTPEGLDEQYFGPGTRLTVT.

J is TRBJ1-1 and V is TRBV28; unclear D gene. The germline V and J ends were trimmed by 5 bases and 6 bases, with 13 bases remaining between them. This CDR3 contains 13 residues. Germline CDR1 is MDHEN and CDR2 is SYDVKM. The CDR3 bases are TGTGCCAGCAGTGAGAAGCCGGGAGCTGAAGCTTTCTTT. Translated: CASSEKPGAEAFF.

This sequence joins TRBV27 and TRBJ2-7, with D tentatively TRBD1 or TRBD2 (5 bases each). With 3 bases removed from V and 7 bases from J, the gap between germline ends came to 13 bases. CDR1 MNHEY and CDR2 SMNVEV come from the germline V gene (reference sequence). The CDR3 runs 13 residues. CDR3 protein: CASSLGQGVEQYF. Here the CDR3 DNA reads TGTGCCAGCAGTTTGGGTCAGGGAGTAGAGCAGTACTTC.

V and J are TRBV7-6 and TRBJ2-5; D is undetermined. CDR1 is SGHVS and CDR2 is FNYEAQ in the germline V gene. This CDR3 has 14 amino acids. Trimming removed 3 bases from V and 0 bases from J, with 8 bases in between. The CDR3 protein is CASSLTYNQETQYF. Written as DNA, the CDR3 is TGTGCCAGCAGCTTGACTTATAACCAAGAGACCCAGTACTTC.

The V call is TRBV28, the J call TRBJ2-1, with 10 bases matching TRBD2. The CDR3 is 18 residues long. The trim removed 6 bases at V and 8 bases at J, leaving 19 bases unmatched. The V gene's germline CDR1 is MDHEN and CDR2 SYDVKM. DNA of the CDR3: TGTGCCAGCAGCTTCTACAGCAGCGGGGGGGTAGTTCGAGATGAGCAGTTCTTC. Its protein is CASSFYSSGGVVRDEQFF.

The CDR3 loop reads CASSPTLTLNTEAFF. CDR3 DNA: TGTGCCAGTAGTCCCACCCTGACACTGAACACTGAAGCTTTCTTT. The chain carries TRBV19 and TRBJ1-1; D call uncertain. The V end was cut by 5 bases, the J end by 0 bases, with 13 bases between. Germline CDR1 is LNHDA and CDR2 is SQIVND (reference sequence). This CDR3 contains 15 residues.

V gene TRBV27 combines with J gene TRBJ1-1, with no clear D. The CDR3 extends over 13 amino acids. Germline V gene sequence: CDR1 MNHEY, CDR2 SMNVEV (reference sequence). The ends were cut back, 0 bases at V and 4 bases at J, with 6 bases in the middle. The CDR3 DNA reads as TGTGCCAGCAGTTTATCAAAAGCCACTGAAGCTTTCTTT. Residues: CASSLSKATEAFF.

CDR3 residues: CASAPRWGQINEQFF. As DNA, the CDR3 is TGTGCCAGCGCCCCCCGTTGGGGTCAGATCAATGAGCAGTTCTTC. The chain employs TRBV11-2 and TRBJ2-1; D not resolved. CDR1 is SGHAT and CDR2 is FQNNGV in the germline V gene. The CDR3 runs 15 residues. V was shortened by 8 bases and J by 6 bases, with 20 bases between the two germline ends.

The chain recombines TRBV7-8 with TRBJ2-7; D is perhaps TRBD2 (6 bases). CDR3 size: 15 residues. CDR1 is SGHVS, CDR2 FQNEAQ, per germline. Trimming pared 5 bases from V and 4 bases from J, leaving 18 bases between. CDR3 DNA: TGTGCCAGCAGCCTTCGACAAGGGACTCATTACGAGCAGTACTTC. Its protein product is CASSLRQGTHYEQYF.

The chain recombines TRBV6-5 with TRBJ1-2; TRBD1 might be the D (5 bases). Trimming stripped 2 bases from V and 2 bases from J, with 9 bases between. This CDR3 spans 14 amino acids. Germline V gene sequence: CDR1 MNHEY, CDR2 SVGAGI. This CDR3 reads CASSYGRANYGYTF. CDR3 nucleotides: TGTGCCAGCAGTTACGGCAGGGCCAACTATGGCTACACCTTC.

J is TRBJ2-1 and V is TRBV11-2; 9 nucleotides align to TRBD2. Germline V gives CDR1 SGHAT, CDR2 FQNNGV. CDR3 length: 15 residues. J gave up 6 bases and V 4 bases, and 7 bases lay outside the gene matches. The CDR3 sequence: CASSYWREGPNEQFF. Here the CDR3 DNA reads TGTGCCAGCAGCTATTGGCGGGAGGGTCCCAATGAGCAGTTCTTC. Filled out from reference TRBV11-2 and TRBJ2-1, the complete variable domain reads EAGVAQSPRYKIIEKRQSVAFWCNPISGHATLYWYQQILGQGPKLLIQFQNNGVVDDSQLPKDRFSAERLKGVDSTLKIQPAKLEDSAVYLCASSYWREGPNEQFFGPGTRLTVL.

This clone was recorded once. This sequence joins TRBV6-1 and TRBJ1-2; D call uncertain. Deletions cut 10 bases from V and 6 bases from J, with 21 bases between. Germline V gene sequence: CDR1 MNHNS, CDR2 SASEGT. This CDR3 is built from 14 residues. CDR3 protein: CATLPSTARHGYTF. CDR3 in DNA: TGTGCCACCCTCCCTTCGACGGCGCGGCATGGCTACACCTTC.

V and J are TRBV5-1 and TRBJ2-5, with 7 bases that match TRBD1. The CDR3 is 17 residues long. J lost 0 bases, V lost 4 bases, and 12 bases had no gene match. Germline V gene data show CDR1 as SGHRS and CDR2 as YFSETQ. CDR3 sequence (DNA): TGCGCCAGCAGCCGCGGTTTGACAGGGAGCAACCAAGAGACCCAGTACTTC. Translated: CASSRGLTGSNQETQYF.

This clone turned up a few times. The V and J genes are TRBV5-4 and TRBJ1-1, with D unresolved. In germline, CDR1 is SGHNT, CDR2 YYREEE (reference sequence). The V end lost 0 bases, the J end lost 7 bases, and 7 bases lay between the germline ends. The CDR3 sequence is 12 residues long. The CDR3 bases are TGTGCCAGCAGCTTGGGCGCCCGTGAAGCTTTCTTT. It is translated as CASSLGAREAFF.

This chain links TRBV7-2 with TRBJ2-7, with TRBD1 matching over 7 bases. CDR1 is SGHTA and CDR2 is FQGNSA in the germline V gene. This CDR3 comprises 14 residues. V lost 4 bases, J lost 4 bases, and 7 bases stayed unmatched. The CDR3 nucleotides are TGTGCCAGCAGCTACCTAGGACAGGCGTACGAGCAGTACTTC. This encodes CASSYLGQAYEQYF. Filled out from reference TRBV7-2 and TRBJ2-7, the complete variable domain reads GAGVSQSPSNKVTEKGKDVELRCDPISGHTALYWYRQSLGQGLEFLIYFQGNSAPDKSGLPSDRFSAERTGGSVSTLTIQRTQQEDSAVYLCASSYLGQAYEQYFGPGTRLTVT.

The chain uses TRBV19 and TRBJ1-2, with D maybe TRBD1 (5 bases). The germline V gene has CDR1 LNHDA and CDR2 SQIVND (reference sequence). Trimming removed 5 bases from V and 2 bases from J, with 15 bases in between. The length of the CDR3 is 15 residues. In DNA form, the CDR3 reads TGTGCCAGTAGTGTTCTCGGGGCAGCCAACTATGGCTACACCTTC. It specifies CASSVLGAANYGYTF.

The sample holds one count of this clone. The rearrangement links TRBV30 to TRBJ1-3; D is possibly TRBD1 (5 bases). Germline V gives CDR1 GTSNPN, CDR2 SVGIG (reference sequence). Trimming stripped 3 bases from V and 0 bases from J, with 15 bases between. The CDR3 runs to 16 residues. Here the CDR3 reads CAWSRGRRNSGNTIYF. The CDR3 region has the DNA TGTGCCTGGAGCCGGGGGAGGCGTAACTCTGGAAACACCATATATTTT.

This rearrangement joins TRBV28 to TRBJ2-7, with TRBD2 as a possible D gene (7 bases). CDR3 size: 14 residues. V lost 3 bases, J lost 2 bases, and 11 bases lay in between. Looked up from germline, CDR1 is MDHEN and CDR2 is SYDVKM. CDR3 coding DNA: TGTGCCAGCAGTTTCAGGCGGGGGCCCTACGAGCAGTACTTC. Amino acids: CASSFRRGPYEQYF.